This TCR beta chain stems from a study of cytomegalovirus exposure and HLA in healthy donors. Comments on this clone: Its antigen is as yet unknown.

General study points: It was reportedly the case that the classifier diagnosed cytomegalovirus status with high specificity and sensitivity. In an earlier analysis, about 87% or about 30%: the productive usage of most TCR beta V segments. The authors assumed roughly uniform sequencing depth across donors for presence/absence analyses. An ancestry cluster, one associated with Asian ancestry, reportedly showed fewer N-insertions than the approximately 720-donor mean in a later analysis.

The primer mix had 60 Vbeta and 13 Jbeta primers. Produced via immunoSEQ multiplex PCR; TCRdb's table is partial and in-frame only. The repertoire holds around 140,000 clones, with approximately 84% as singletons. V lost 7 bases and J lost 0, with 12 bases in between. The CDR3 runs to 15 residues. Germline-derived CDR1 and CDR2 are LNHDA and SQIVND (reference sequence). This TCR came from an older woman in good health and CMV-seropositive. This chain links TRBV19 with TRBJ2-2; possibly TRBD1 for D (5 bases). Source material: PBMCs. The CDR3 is CASNEGATNTGELFF. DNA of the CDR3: TGTGCCAGTAATGAAGGGGCCACGAACACCGGGGAGCTGTTTTTT. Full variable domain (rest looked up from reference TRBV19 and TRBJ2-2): DGGITQSPKYLFRKEGQNVTLSCEQNLNHDAMYWYRQDPGQGLRLIYYSQIVNDFQKGDIAEGYSVSREKKESFPLTVTSAQKNPTAFYLCASNEGATNTGELFFGEGSRLTVL.